The entry below describes one TCR beta chain. This clone's antigen is unknown. The input lacks base qualities; no much larger clone sits a single base away. Reading the germline V gene gives CDR1 KGHSH and CDR2 LQKENI. The CDR3 spans 15 residues, from the cysteine through the phenylalanine. This entry keeps only the CDR3 DNA: 45 bases, framed from base 1. Trimming takes 4 bases off V and 3 bases off J; junction bases not matched to a gene: 6. To sequence the TCRbeta CDR3 region, genomic DNA was isolated from the sorted cells. The immunoSEQ Assay was used to sequence the TCRbeta CDR3 regions. The table was pulled from immuneACCESS by TCRdb, which kept in-frame rearrangements only. Such tables lose some clones; where checked, under half of the loss comes from unresolved V genes, and the rest has no known cause. This sample comprises approximately 100,000 clones, about 85% of them detected only once. The top ten clonotypes cover around 4% of the sample.

The sample comes from a study of OX40 agonist ivuxolimab in advanced cancers. Looking at the study overall: Ivuxolimab was a fully human IgG2 agonistic monoclonal antibody targeting the costimulatory receptor OX40 (CD134). Intravenous ivuxolimab was administered to patients every 2 weeks at six dose levels: 0.01, 0.1, 0.3, 1.5, 3 and 10 mg/kg. Of the 50 or so patients in dose escalation, some 19 had hepatocellular carcinoma, about 15 had melanoma, 9 had renal cell carcinoma and 9 had head and neck cancer. A male proportion of 82.7% and a mean age of approximately 61 years, ranging from 23 to 79, were recorded for the dose-escalation cohort. Prior anti-PD-1, anti-PD-L1 or anti-CTLA-4 therapy was permitted, and 40% of dose-escalation patients had received checkpoint inhibitors. Partial responses were achieved by three dose-escalation patients, of whom one had hepatocellular carcinoma and two had cutaneous melanoma. Peripheral TCRbeta sequencing was intended to test whether TCR sequence diversity was altered and clonal T-cell expansion was caused by ivuxolimab. The paper describes the monotherapy dose-escalation part (N ≈ 50 patients) of the phase I trial of ivuxolimab.

Patients with a history of autoimmune disease or receiving systemic immunosuppression were excluded from the trial. In every dose cohort, peripheral blood was drawn for TCR sequencing at baseline, cycle 4 day 1, and cycle 7 day 1. Samples were obtained from an open-label, multicenter, first-in-human phase I dose-escalation trial of ivuxolimab. Adults with locally advanced or metastatic head and neck squamous cell, hepatocellular, melanoma or renal cell carcinoma were enrolled in the trial. Before TCR sequencing, CD4+ and CD8+ T cells were separately sorted from peripheral blood. Broad study findings and their caveats: Clonal expansion of both CD4+ and CD8+ blood T cells was observed from baseline to week 6 at doses 0.1 to 3.0 mg/kg. Which antigens the clonally expanded peripheral T cells were specific for was not determined. Low levels of normalized T-cell clonal expansion were also seen in some nonresponding patients. After ivuxolimab, expanded clones were on average more numerous among CD8+ T cells than among CD4+ T cells. In partial responders in the 0.1-3.0 mg/kg groups, normalized peripheral clonal expansion was found to be among the lowest, especially among CD8+ T cells.

The sequence links TRBV18 to TRBJ2-3, with 8 bases matching TRBD2. The sequence was collected from an adult with an advanced solid tumor such as melanoma, head and neck, liver or kidney cancer. The specimen comprised CD4+ or CD8+ T cells sorted from blood, sampled in a trial of the OX40 agonist ivuxolimab. The bases read TGTGCCAGCTCACGTAGCGGGATCAGGACAGATACGCAGTATTTT. Its coded protein is CASSRSGIRTDTQYF.